This T cell receptor (beta chain) was identified in a study of technical replicates of blood from several donors. V gave up 6 bases and J gave up 8 bases, with 11 bases separating them. Germline CDR1 and CDR2: DFQATT and SNEGSKA (reference sequence). CDR3 length: 11 amino acids. This table comes from immunoSEQ multiplex PCR, and its TCRdb copy is limited to in-frame clones, with some not included. The repertoire holds about 59,000 clones, with around 93% as singletons. Sequencing used PBMCs. V gene TRBV20-1 combines with J gene TRBJ2-1, with D perhaps TRBD2 (6 bases). This TCR derives from a human donor in good health. Some clones in this sample may be carry-over from other donors' samples. CDR3 DNA sequence: TGCAGTGCCCTTCGGGAGTATGAGCAGTTCTTC. This translates into CSALREYEQFF.